Listed below are T cell receptor beta chains from one sample, sequenced in a study of cytomegalovirus exposure and HLA in healthy donors. Method: immunoSEQ multiplex PCR; TCRdb's copy keeps in-frame clones and lacks some. The top ten clones hold roughly 2.5% of a sample with approximately 76,000 clones, about 80% of them seen once. The sequenced material came from PBMCs. The receptors were sampled from a man under 40 in good health and CMV-seronegative. The CDR3 runs from the conserved cysteine through the conserved F or W.

cdr3_aa	j_call	v_call
CASSRVLDTDTQYF	TRBJ2-3	TRBV4-3
CASSPRTGTDTQYF	TRBJ2-3	TRBV4-2
CAWSVAEYNSPLHF	TRBJ1-6	TRBV30
CAWSTGGGQFF	TRBJ2-1	TRBV30
CARSYFSGGVNNEQFF	TRBJ2-1	TRBV5-6
CASSLGGVIPLYEQYF	TRBJ2-7	TRBV5-5
CASSLQGANGNTIYF	TRBJ1-3	TRBV7-2
CASSERQGSDEKLFF	TRBJ1-4	TRBV18
CASSLVSGVQGKETQYF	TRBJ2-5	TRBV14
CASSQFDSSGANVLTF	TRBJ2-6	TRBV4-3
CAWRVTGVAEKLFF	TRBJ1-4	TRBV30
CASFGTESYEQYF	TRBJ2-7	TRBV6-6
CASSILARQGYEQYF	TRBJ2-7	TRBV19
CASSLGEIGSPLHF	TRBJ1-6	TRBV9
CSVLIGGAEAFF	TRBJ1-1	TRBV29-1
CALKTTSGANQPQHF	TRBJ1-5	TRBV2
CASSPTGSYNQPQHF	TRBJ1-5	TRBV6-1
CAVRQGNNEQFF	TRBJ2-1	TRBV2
CASSEAASGASKDGYTF	TRBJ1-2	TRBV2
CASRDRAHTGELFF	TRBJ2-2	TRBV6-5
CAISGQGSYEQYF	TRBJ2-7	TRBV10-3
CASSPRDRIYEQYF	TRBJ2-7	TRBV5-4
CASSLSGGSGDTQYF	TRBJ2-3	TRBV7-6
CASSQEGLATDTQYF	TRBJ2-3	TRBV4-1
CASSPRSNRLFF	TRBJ1-4	TRBV18
CASSMRTGGYSNQPQHF	TRBJ1-5	TRBV19
CAGSRDTQYF	TRBJ2-3	TRBV7-9
CASSLTDVPTEAFF	TRBJ1-1	TRBV27
CASSGTSGRNYEQYF	TRBJ2-7	TRBV5-1
CASSPDSGNTIYF	TRBJ1-3	TRBV18
CASSPGAGELFF	TRBJ2-2	TRBV19
CASSYRDRVSEQYF	TRBJ2-7	TRBV6-5
CASSMDSGVTEQYF	TRBJ2-7	TRBV19
CASRGLLGAVYQETQYF	TRBJ2-5	TRBV2
CASSQNSGGASGELFF	TRBJ2-2	TRBV4-2
CASSAGGPGQLSCEQYF	TRBJ2-7	TRBV5-4
CASSFDRTIGEQYF	TRBJ2-5	TRBV5-4
CASSTADRGGGYTF	TRBJ1-2	TRBV13
CSSSFLAGESYEQYF	TRBJ2-7	TRBV7-9
CASSLWLAPDTQYF	TRBJ2-3	TRBV11-2
CASSPDRKNTEAFF	TRBJ1-1	TRBV18
CASSFSAASYNEQFF	TRBJ2-1	TRBV5-5
CAVRTGGSYEQYF	TRBJ2-7	TRBV10-3
CASSLWSGGSYEQYF	TRBJ2-7	TRBV11-3
CASSERSKAVELNEQYF	NA	TRBV5-1
CASSLDRYNEQFF	TRBJ2-1	TRBV7-7
CASRTSGGAETQYF	TRBJ2-5	TRBV7-2
CASSQNSGNTIYF	TRBJ1-3	TRBV6-1
CASSPRRSSGNTIYF	TRBJ1-3	TRBV7-6